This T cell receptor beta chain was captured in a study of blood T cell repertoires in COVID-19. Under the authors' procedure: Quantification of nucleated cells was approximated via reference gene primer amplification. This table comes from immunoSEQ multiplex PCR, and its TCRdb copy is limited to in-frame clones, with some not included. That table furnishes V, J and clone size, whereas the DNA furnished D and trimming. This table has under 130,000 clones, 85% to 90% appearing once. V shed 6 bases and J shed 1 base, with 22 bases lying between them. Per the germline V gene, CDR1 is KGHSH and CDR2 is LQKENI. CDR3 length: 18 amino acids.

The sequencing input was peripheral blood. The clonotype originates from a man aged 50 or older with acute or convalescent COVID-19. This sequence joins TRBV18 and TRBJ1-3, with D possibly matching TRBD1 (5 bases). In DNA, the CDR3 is TGTGCCAGCTCCCCCTCAGCGACAGAGATTATTTCTGGAAACACCATATATTTT. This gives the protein CASSPSATEIISGNTIYF.